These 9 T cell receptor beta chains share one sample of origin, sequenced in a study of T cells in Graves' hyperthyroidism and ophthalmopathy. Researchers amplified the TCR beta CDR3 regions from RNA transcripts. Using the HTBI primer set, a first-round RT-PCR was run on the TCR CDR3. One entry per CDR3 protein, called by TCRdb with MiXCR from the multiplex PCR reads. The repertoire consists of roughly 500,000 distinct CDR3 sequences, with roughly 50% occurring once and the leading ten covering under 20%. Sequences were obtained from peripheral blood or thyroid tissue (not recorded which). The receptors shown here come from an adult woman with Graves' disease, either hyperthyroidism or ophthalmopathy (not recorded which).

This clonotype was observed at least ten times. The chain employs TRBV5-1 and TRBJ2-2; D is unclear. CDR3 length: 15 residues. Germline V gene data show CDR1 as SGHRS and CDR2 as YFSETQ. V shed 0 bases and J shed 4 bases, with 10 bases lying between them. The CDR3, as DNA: TGCGCCAGCAGCTTGGTGGTGGGTAGCACCGGGGAGCTGTTTTTT. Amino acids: CASSLVVGSTGELFF.

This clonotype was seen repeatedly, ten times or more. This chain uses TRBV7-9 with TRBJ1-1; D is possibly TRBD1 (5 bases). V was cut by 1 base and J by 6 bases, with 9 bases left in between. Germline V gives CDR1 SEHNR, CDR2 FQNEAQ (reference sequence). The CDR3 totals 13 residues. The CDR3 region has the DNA TGTGCCAGCAGCTTAGAAGGGGTCGCTGAAGCTTTCTTT. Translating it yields CASSLEGVAEAFF.

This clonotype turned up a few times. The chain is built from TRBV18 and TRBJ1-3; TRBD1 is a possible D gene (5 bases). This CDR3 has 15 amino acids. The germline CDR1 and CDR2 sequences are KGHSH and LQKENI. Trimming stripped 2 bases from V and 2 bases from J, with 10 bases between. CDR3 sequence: CASSPGGVAGNTIYF. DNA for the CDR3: TGTGCCAGCTCACCAGGGGGAGTCGCTGGAAACACCATATATTTT.

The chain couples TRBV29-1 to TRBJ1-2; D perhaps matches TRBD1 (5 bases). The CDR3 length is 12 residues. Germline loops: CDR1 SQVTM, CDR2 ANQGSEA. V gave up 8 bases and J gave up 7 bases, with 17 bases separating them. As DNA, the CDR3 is TGCAGCTTAGTACGGGGGATCGGTGGCTACACCTTC. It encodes CSLVRGIGGYTF.

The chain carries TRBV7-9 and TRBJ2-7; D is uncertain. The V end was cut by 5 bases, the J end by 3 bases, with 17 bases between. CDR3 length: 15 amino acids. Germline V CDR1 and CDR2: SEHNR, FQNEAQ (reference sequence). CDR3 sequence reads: CASSQGNSGGYEQYF. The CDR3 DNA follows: TGTGCCAGCAGCCAAGGGAACTCTGGCGGCTACGAGCAGTACTTC.

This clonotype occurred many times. The CDR3 DNA follows: TGCGCCAGCAGCCAAGAATTGGGGGCTAGCGGACAAGAGACCCAGTACTTC. It specifies CASSQELGASGQETQYF. The J gene is TRBJ2-5, the V gene TRBV4-1, with D tentatively TRBD2 (7 bases). Per germline, CDR1 MGHRA and CDR2 YSYEKL. The CDR3 has 17 residues. Trimming took 0 bases from V and 2 from J, leaving 16 bases between them.

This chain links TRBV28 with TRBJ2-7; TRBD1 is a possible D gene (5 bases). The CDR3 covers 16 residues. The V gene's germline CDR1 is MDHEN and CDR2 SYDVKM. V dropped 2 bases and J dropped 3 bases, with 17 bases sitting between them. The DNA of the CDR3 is TGTGCCAGCAGTTTAGTACCAACAGGTAACAACTACGAGCAGTACTTC. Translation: CASSLVPTGNNYEQYF.

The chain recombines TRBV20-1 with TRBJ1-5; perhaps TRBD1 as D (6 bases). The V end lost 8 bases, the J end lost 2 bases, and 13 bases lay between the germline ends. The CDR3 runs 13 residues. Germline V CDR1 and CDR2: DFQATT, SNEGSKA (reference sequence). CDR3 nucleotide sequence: TGCAGTCCGGGGGCACAGGGCAATCAGCCCCAGCATTTT. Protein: CSPGAQGNQPQHF.

The DNA for the CDR3 is TGTGCCAGCAGCCCGCGGGCCAGCGCGGGGTGGGACGAGCAGTACTTC. Residues: CASSPRASAGWDEQYF. The rearrangement links TRBV7-2 to TRBJ2-7; a possible D gene is TRBD2 (6 bases). CDR1 and CDR2 from the germline V gene are SGHTA and FQGNSA. The CDR3 spans 16 residues. Trimming shortened V by 5 bases and J by 5 bases, and 22 bases separated the two germline ends.